The 12 T cell receptor beta chains presented below share a single source sample, sequenced in a study of blood T cell repertoires in COVID-19. This table comes from immunoSEQ multiplex PCR, and its TCRdb copy is limited to in-frame clones, with some not included. This sample has 280,000 or so clones, with 80% to 90% found just once. Sequenced input: peripheral blood. Receptors originate from a woman aged 50 to 65 who had recovered from COVID-19.

This chain joins TRBV5-4 and TRBJ2-6, with a possible D match to TRBD2 (5 bases). CDR1 SGHNT and CDR2 YYREEE come from the germline V gene (reference sequence). Trimming left V 0 bases short and J 0 bases short, with 7 bases between. The CDR3 has 16 amino acids. The CDR3 sequence: CASSLGRGSGANVLTF. DNA of the CDR3: TGTGCCAGCAGCTTGGGCCGGGGCTCTGGGGCCAACGTCCTGACTTTC.

This rearrangement joins TRBV28 to TRBJ2-1; TRBD2 aligns across 11 bases. V was pared by 7 bases and J by 5 bases, with 7 bases of the junction left unmatched. Germline-derived CDR1 and CDR2 are MDHEN and SYDVKM. The CDR3 extends over 15 amino acids. CDR3 loop: CASIAGTSGHNEQFF. The CDR3 DNA follows: TGTGCCAGCATTGCCGGGACTAGCGGACACAATGAGCAGTTCTTC.

The V call is TRBV28, the J call TRBJ1-2; D is perhaps TRBD1 (5 bases). With 3 bases removed from V and 4 bases from J, the gap between germline ends came to 21 bases. The V gene's germline CDR1 is MDHEN and CDR2 SYDVKM. The CDR3 sequence is 17 residues long. CDR3 nucleotide sequence: TGTGCCAGCAGTTTTCCCCCGGGGGGTGAGGGTCTCTATGGCTACACCTTC. Translating it yields CASSFPPGGEGLYGYTF.

This clone was counted only a few times. J is TRBJ2-6 and V is TRBV7-8, with TRBD1 as a possible D gene (6 bases). The V end was cut by 5 bases, the J end by 0 bases, with 17 bases between. In germline, CDR1 is SGHVS, CDR2 FQNEAQ. The CDR3 totals 18 residues. CDR3 loop: CASSPRRDTVSGANVLTF. The DNA of the CDR3 is TGTGCCAGCAGCCCCCGCCGGGACACCGTCTCTGGGGCCAACGTCCTGACTTTC.

The chain uses TRBV18 and TRBJ2-3; no definite D call. Trimming left V 4 bases short and J 2 bases short, with 10 bases between. CDR1 and CDR2 (germline): KGHSH, LQKENI. This CDR3 contains 14 residues. CDR3 loop: CASSRVDSTDTQYF. The DNA for the CDR3 is TGTGCCAGCTCACGGGTAGACTCCACAGATACGCAGTATTTT.

The chain couples TRBV7-2 to TRBJ2-5; tentative D call: TRBD1 (6 bases). The germline V gene has CDR1 SGHTA and CDR2 FQGNSA. Trimming shortened V by 0 bases and J by 9 bases, and 14 bases separated the two germline ends. The CDR3 sequence is 14 residues long. In nucleotides, the CDR3 is TGTGCCAGCAGCTTAGCTGGTCAGGGGCATGCCCAGTACTTC. It encodes CASSLAGQGHAQYF.

This clone turned up a few times. The genes are TRBV28 and TRBJ2-3; 13 bases line up with TRBD2. The germline CDR1 and CDR2 sequences are MDHEN and SYDVKM. Unmatched junction bases numbered 10, after V lost 6 bases and J lost 1 base. CDR3 length: 18 amino acids. CDR3 coding DNA: TGTGCCAGCAGCAGAGGACTAGCGGGAGAGGGAGGCACAGATACGCAGTATTTT. It codes for CASSRGLAGEGGTDTQYF.

In its sample, this clone was seen a few times. V is TRBV19 and J is TRBJ1-6; 7 bases agree with TRBD1. The trim removed 10 bases at V and 6 bases at J, leaving 9 bases unmatched. The CDR3 runs 14 residues. CDR1 and CDR2 (germline): LNHDA, SQIVND (reference sequence). CDR3 sequence: CATLGQELNSPLHF. CDR3 nucleotides: TGTGCCACCCTTGGACAGGAGCTTAATTCACCCCTCCACTTT. The whole variable domain, filled in from reference TRBV19 and TRBJ1-6, reads DGGITQSPKYLFRKEGQNVTLSCEQNLNHDAMYWYRQDPGQGLRLIYYSQIVNDFQKGDIAEGYSVSREKKESFPLTVTSAQKNPTAFYLCATLGQELNSPLHFGNGTRLTVT.

In its sample, this clone was seen once. The V gene is TRBV24-1, the J gene TRBJ2-2; D may be TRBD2 (6 bases). V was trimmed by 4 bases and J by 4 bases, leaving 15 bases between them. From germline, CDR1 is KGHDR and CDR2 SFDVKD. This CDR3 is 16 amino acids long. The DNA for the CDR3 is TGTGCCACCAGTGACCTGGGGCACGGGAGCACCGGGGAGCTGTTTTTT. Protein: CATSDLGHGSTGELFF.

The chain uses TRBV7-8 and TRBJ2-3; weak D call: TRBD2 (6 bases). The CDR3 length is 16 residues. Per the germline V gene, CDR1 is SGHVS and CDR2 is FQNEAQ. Deletions cut 0 bases from V and 0 bases from J, with 10 bases between. The CDR3 sequence is CASSLAQRASTDTQYF. The CDR3 DNA follows: TGTGCCAGCAGCTTAGCCCAGCGGGCGAGCACAGATACGCAGTATTTT.

The chain has TRBV27 and TRBJ2-2, with 7 bases lining up with TRBD2. Germline CDR1 reads MNHEY; CDR2 reads SMNVEV (reference sequence). J was trimmed by 2 bases and V by 4 bases; bases with no gene match: 4. The CDR3 totals 15 residues. The CDR3 DNA reads as TGTGCCAGCAGTTCAAGCGGGATAAACACCGGGGAGCTGTTTTTT. This translates into CASSSSGINTGELFF.

As regards this clone: The sample carries other DNA sequences with the same CDR3. The V call is TRBV24-1, the J call TRBJ1-2; D uncertain. CDR3 length equals 13 residues. Trimming removed 2 bases at V and 0 bases at J, with 3 bases between. Germline values: CDR1 KGHDR, CDR2 SFDVKD. CDR3 coding DNA: TGTGCCACCAGTGATTCTTCTAACTATGGCTACACCTTC. This codes for CATSDSSNYGYTF.